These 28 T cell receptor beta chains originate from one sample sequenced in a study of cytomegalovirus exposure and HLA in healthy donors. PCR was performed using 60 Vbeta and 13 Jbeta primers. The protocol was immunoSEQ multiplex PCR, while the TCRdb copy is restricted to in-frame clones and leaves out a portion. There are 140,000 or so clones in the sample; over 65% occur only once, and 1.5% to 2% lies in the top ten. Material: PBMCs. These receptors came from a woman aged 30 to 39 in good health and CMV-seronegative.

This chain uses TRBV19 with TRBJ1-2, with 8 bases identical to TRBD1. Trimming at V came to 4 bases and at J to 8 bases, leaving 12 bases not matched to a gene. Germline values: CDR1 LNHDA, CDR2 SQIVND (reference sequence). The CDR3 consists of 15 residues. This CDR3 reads CASSRLDRELDGYTF. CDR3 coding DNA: TGTGCCAGTAGTAGGCTGGACAGGGAATTAGACGGCTACACCTTC.

This chain's CDR3 is CASSVEPRSPKETQYF. The CDR3 DNA reads TGTGCCAGCAGCGTAGAGCCCCGGTCGCCGAAAGAGACCCAGTACTTC. This chain uses TRBV9 with TRBJ2-5; D unresolved. Germline values: CDR1 SGDLS, CDR2 YYNGEE. V was clipped by 0 bases and J by 3 bases, with 15 bases between them. CDR3 size: 16 residues.

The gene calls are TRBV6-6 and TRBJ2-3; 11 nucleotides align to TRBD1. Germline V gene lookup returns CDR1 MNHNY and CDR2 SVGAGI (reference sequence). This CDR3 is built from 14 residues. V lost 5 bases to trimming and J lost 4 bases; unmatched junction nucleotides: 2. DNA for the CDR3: TGTGCCAGCAGTGGGGGACAGGGGGCAGATACGCAGTATTTT. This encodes CASSGGQGADTQYF.

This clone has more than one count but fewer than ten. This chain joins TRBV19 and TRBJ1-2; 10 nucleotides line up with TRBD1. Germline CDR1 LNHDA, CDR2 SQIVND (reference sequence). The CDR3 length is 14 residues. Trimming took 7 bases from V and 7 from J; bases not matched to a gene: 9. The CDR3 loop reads CASNPGQGLVGYTF. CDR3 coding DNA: TGTGCCAGTAACCCGGGACAGGGGTTGGTTGGCTACACCTTC.

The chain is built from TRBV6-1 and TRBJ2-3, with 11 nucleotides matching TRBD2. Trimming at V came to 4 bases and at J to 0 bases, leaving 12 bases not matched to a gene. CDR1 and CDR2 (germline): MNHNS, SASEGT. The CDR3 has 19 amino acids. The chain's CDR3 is CASSARGLAGAPSTDTQYF. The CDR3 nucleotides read TGTGCCAGCAGTGCACGCGGACTAGCGGGCGCCCCTAGCACAGATACGCAGTATTTT.

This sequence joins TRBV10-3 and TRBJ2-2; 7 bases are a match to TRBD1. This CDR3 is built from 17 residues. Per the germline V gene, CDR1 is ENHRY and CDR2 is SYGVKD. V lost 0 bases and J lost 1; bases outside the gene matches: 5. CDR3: CAISESRQGRNTGELFF. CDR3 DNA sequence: TGTGCCATCAGTGAGTCCCGACAGGGACGGAACACCGGGGAGCTGTTTTTT.

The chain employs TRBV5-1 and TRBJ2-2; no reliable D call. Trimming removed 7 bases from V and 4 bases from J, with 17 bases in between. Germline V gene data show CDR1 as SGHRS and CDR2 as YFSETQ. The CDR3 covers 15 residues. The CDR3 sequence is CASYSGSSLTGELFF. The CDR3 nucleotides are TGCGCCAGCTACTCGGGTTCCAGTCTCACCGGGGAGCTGTTTTTT.

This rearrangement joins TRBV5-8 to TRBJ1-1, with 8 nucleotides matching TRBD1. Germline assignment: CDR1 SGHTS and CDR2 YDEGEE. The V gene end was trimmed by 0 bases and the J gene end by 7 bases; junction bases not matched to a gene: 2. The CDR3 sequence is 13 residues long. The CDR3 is CASSLGQGNEAFF. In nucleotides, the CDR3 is TGTGCCAGCAGCTTGGGACAGGGGAATGAAGCTTTCTTT.

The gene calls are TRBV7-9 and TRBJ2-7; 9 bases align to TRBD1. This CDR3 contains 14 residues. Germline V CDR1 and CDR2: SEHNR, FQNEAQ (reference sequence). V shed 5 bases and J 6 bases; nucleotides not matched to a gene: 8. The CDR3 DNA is TGTGCCAGCAGCCTAGTGGGACAGGGCTCCGAGCAGTACTTC. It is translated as CASSLVGQGSEQYF.

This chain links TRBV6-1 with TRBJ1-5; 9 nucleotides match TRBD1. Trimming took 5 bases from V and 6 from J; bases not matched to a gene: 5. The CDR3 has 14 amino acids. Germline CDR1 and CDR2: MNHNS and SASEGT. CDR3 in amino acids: CASSSDRGSQPQHF. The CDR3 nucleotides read TGTGCCAGCAGTTCCGACAGGGGGAGTCAGCCCCAGCATTTT.

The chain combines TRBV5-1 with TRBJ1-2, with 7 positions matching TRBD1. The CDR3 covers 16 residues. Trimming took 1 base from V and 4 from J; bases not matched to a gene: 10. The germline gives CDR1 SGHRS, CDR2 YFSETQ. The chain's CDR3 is CASSLNPGTEIYGYTF. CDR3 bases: TGCGCCAGCAGCTTGAATCCCGGGACAGAGATCTATGGCTACACCTTC.

As DNA, the CDR3 is TGTGCCAGCAGCAGACGGGGGGGCTCCTACAATGAGCAGTTCTTC. This translates into CASSRRGGSYNEQFF. The chain is built from TRBV25-1 and TRBJ2-1; 8 positions match TRBD2. This CDR3 has 15 residues. CDR1 and CDR2 (germline): MGHDK, SYGVNS. V was pared by 6 bases and J by 0 bases, with 4 bases of the junction left unmatched. The full variable domain, completed using reference TRBV25-1 and TRBJ2-1, is EADIYQTPRYLVIGTGKKITLECSQTMGHDKMYWYQQDPGMELHLIHYSYGVNSTEKGDLSSESTVSRIRTEHFPLTLESARPSHTSQYLCASSRRGGSYNEQFFGPGTRLTVL.

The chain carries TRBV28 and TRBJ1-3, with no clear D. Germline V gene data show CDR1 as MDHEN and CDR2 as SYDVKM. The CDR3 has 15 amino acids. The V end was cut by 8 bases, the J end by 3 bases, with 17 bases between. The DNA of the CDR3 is TGTGCCAGCGGTCCAAGAGGGTATGGTGGAAACACCATATATTTT. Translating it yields CASGPRGYGGNTIYF.

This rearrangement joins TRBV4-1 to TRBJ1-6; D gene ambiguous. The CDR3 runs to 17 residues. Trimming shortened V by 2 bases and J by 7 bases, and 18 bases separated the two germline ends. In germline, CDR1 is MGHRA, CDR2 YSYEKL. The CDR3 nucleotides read TGCGCCAGCAGCCAAATCGGAAATGCTAGAGGAAATTCACCCCTCCACTTT. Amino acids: CASSQIGNARGNSPLHF.

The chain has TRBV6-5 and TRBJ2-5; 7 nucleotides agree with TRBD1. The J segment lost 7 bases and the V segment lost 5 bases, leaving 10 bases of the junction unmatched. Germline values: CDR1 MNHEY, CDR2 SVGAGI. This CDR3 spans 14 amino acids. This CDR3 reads CASSNGQVGMTQYF. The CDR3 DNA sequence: TGTGCCAGCAGTAACGGACAGGTTGGAATGACCCAGTACTTC.

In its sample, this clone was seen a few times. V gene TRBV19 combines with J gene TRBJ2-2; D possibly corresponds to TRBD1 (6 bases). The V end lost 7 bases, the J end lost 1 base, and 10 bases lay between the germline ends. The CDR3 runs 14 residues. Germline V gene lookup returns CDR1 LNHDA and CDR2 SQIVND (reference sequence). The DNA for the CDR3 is TGTGCCAGTATTAGGACAGAGAACACCGGGGAGCTGTTTTTT. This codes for CASIRTENTGELFF.

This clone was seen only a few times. The DNA of the CDR3 is TGTGCCAGCAGCACCGGACTAGCGGCCTCCTACAATGAGCAGTTCTTC. Translating it yields CASSTGLAASYNEQFF. The V and J genes are TRBV9 and TRBJ2-1, with 10 bases aligning to TRBD2. CDR3 length: 16 amino acids. Germline CDR1 reads SGDLS; CDR2 reads YYNGEE. The V gene end was trimmed by 4 bases and the J gene end by 0 bases; junction bases not matched to a gene: 4. Filled out from reference TRBV9 and TRBJ2-1, the complete variable domain reads DSGVTQTPKHLITATGQRVTLRCSPRSGDLSVYWYQQSLDQGLQFLIQYYNGEERAKGNILERFSAQQFPDLHSELNLSSLELGDSALYFCASSTGLAASYNEQFFGPGTRLTVL.

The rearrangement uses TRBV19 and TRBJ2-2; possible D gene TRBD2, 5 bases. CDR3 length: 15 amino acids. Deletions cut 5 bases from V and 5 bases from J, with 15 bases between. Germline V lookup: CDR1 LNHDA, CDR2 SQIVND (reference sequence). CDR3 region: CASSPRGIMTGELFF. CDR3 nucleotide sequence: TGTGCCAGTAGTCCCCGGGGTATTATGACCGGGGAGCTGTTTTTT.

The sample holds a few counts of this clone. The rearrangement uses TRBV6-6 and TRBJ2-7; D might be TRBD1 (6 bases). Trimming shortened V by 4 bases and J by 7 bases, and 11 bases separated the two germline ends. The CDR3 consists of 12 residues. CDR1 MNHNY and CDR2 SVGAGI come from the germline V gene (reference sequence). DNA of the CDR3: TGTGCCAGCAGTTCAGGGGATTGGGAGCAGTACTTC. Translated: CASSSGDWEQYF.

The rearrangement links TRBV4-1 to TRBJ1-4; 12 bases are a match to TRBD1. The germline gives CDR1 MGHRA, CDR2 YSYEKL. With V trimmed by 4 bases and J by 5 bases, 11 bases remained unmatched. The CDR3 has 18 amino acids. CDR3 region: CASSPAGTGGRANEKLFF. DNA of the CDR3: TGCGCCAGCAGCCCGGCAGGGACAGGGGGCCGGGCGAATGAAAAACTGTTTTTT.

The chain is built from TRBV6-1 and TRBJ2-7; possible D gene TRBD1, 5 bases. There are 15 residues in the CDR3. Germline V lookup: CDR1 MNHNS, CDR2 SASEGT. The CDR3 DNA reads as TGTGCGTTGCCGCGCAAGGGGCTGTACCCCTACGAGCAGTACTTC. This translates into CALPRKGLYPYEQYF.

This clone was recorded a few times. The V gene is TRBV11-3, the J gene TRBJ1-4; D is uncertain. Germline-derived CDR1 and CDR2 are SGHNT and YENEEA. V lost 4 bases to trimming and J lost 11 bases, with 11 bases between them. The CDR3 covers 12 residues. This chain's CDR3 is CASSSPGGKLFF. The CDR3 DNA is TGTGCCAGCAGCTCCCCGGGAGGGAAACTGTTTTTT.

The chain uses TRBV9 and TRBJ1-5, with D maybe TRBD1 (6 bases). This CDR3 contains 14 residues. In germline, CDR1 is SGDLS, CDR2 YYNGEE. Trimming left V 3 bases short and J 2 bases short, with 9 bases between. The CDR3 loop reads CASSEGVGNQPQHF. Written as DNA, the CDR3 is TGTGCCAGCAGCGAGGGGGTTGGCAATCAGCCCCAGCATTTT.

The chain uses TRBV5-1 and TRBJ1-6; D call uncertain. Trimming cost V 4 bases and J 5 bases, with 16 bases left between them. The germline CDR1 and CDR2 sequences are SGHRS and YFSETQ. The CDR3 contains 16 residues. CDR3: CASSGTGRQDNSPLHF. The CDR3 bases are TGCGCCAGCAGCGGAACCGGGAGGCAAGATAATTCACCCCTCCACTTT.

The CDR3 protein is CASSDRDRANQPQHF. In DNA form, the CDR3 reads TGTGCCAGCTCAGATCGGGACAGGGCCAATCAGCCCCAGCATTTT. This chain joins TRBV18 and TRBJ1-5, with TRBD1 identical over 9 bases. With V trimmed by 5 bases and J by 3 bases, 5 bases remained unmatched. Germline V lookup: CDR1 KGHSH, CDR2 LQKENI. The CDR3 runs to 15 residues. Full variable domain (rest looked up from reference TRBV18 and TRBJ1-5): NAGVMQNPRHLVRRRGQEARLRCSPMKGHSHVYWYRQLPEEGLKFMVYLQKENIIDESGMPKERFSAEFPKEGPSILRIQQVVRGDSAAYFCASSDRDRANQPQHFGDGTRLSIL.

CDR3 DNA sequence: TGTGCCACCAGCAGAATCCTAGCGGGTTTACCCCATGAGCAGTTCTTC. Residues: CATSRILAGLPHEQFF. The chain recombines TRBV15 with TRBJ2-1; TRBD2 aligns across 8 bases. Germline V CDR1 and CDR2: LNHNV, YYDKDF (reference sequence). The trim removed 2 bases at V and 8 bases at J, leaving 11 bases unmatched. This CDR3 is built from 16 residues.

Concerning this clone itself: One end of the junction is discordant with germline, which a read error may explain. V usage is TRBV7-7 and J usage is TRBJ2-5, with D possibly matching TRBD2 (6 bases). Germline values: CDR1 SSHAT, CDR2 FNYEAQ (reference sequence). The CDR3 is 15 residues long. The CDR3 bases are TGTGCTAGCAGCTTAGAGGCAGGGACTGGGGAGACCCAGTACTTC. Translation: CASSLEAGTGETQYF. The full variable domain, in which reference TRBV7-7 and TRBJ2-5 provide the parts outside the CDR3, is GAGVSQSPRYKVTKRGQDVTLRCDPISSHATLYWYQQALGQGPEFLTYFNYEAQPDKSGLPSDRFSAERPEGSISTLTIQRTEQRDSAMYRCASSLEAGTGETQYFGPGTRLLVL.

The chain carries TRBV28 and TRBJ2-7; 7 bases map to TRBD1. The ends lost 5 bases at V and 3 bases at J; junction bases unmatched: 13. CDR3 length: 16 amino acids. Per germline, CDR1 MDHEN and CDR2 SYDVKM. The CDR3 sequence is CASSPYVPGGDYEQYF. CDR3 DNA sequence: TGTGCCAGCAGTCCTTACGTGCCAGGGGGAGACTACGAGCAGTACTTC.